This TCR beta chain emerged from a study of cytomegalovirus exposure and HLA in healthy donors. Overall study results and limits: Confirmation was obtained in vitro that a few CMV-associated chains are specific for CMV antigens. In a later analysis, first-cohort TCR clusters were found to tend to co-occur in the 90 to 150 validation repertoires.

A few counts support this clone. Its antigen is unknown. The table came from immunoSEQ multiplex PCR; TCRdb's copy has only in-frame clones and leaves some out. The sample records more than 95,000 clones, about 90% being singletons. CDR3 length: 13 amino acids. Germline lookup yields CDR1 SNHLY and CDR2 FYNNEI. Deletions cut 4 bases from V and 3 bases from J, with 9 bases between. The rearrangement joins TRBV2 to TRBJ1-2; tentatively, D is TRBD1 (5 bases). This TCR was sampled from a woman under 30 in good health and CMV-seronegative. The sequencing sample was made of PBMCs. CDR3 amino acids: CASSADSYYGYTF. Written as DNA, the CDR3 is TGTGCCAGCAGTGCCGACAGCTACTATGGCTACACCTTC.